The 22 T cell receptor beta chains in this list originate from one sample, sequenced in a study of long-term antiretroviral therapy in people with HIV. immunoSEQ v3.0 was run at survey level. The method was immunoSEQ multiplex PCR; TCRdb's version includes in-frame clones alone and lacks a portion of them. The data contain approximately 16,000 clones, over 70% of them singletons. The source material was unsorted PBMCs, sampled about 1.2 years before starting antiretroviral therapy. These receptors were collected from a man younger than 45 with HIV.

This clone was recorded a few times. This sequence joins TRBV27 and TRBJ2-7; possible D gene TRBD1, 6 bases. V was cut by 3 bases and J by 5 bases, with 11 bases left in between. This CDR3 has 13 amino acids. Germline CDR1 reads MNHEY; CDR2 reads SMNVEV (reference sequence). The CDR3 DNA follows: TGTGCCAGCAGTTTTCAGGGGCTCGACGAGCAGTACTTC. Translated, it gives CASSFQGLDEQYF.

The chain has TRBV7-2 and TRBJ2-1; maybe TRBD1 (6 bases). The CDR3 spans 13 residues. The germline gives CDR1 SGHTA, CDR2 FQGNSA. The ends were cut back, 4 bases at V and 5 bases at J, with 9 bases in the middle. The CDR3 is CASSYGQNNEQFF. CDR3 sequence (DNA): TGTGCCAGCAGCTACGGACAGAACAATGAGCAGTTCTTC.

V and J are TRBV6-5 and TRBJ2-5; D unclear. CDR3 length: 12 amino acids. Germline V gene sequence: CDR1 MNHEY, CDR2 SVGAGI. Trimming pared 4 bases from V and 5 bases from J, leaving 8 bases between. The CDR3 here is CASSLAGETQYF. The CDR3 nucleotides read TGTGCCAGCAGTTTAGCCGGGGAGACCCAGTACTTC.

This clone showed up just once. V gene TRBV7-9 combines with J gene TRBJ1-1, with 7 bases identical to TRBD1. The CDR3 loop spans 15 amino acids. The J segment lost 4 bases and the V segment lost 3 bases, leaving 8 bases of the junction unmatched. CDR1 and CDR2 from the germline V gene are SEHNR and FQNEAQ (reference sequence). The CDR3 loop reads CASSLDDRVRTEAFF. The CDR3, as DNA: TGTGCCAGCAGCTTGGACGACAGGGTCCGCACTGAAGCTTTCTTT. The full variable domain, in which reference TRBV7-9 and TRBJ1-1 provide the parts outside the CDR3, is DTGVSQNPRHKITKRGQNVTFRCDPISEHNRLYWYRQTLGQGPEFLTYFQNEAQLEKSRLLSDRFSAERPKGSFSTLEIQRTEQGDSAMYLCASSLDDRVRTEAFFGQGTRLTVV.

The rearrangement uses TRBV5-6 and TRBJ2-7, with 8 bases matching TRBD1. The CDR3 totals 14 residues. The V and J ends lost 2 bases and 6 bases, in that order; junction bases with no gene match: 7. CDR1 is SGHDT, CDR2 YYEEEE, per germline. CDR3: CASSFSSGTGEQYF. CDR3 in DNA: TGTGCCAGCAGCTTTAGTTCCGGGACAGGCGAGCAGTACTTC. Together with reference TRBV5-6 and TRBJ2-7, the CDR3 gives the full variable domain: DAGVTQSPTHLIKTRGQQVTLRCSPKSGHDTVSWYQQALGQGPQFIFQYYEEEERQRGNFPDRFSGHQFPNYSSELNVNALLLGDSALYLCASSFSSGTGEQYFGPGTRLTVT.

The chain recombines TRBV15 with TRBJ1-2, with a weak D call TRBD1 (5 bases). Between the trimmed V and J ends, which lost 0 bases and 2 bases, there was a span of 10 bases. The CDR3 totals 15 residues. From germline, CDR1 is LNHNV and CDR2 YYDKDF (reference sequence). The CDR3 protein is CATSRDPGGNYGYTF. The CDR3 region has the DNA TGTGCCACCAGCAGAGATCCCGGGGGGAACTATGGCTACACCTTC.

This clone came up once. The chain has TRBV10-3 and TRBJ2-1; D may be TRBD1 (6 bases). The germline CDR1 and CDR2 sequences are ENHRY and SYGVKD. This CDR3 region has 15 residues. Trimming removed 4 bases at V and 5 bases at J, with 15 bases between. CDR3 sequence reads: CAISGAGTQNNEQFF. The CDR3 nucleotides read TGTGCCATCAGTGGGGCCGGGACACAGAACAATGAGCAGTTCTTC.

The chain has TRBV10-3 and TRBJ2-7; 8 nucleotides agree with TRBD2. CDR1 is ENHRY and CDR2 is SYGVKD in the germline V gene. This CDR3 is built from 12 residues. J lost 7 bases, V lost 2 bases, and 1 base had no gene match. DNA for the CDR3: TGTGCCATCAGTGAGCCGGGAGGGGAGCAGTACTTC. Its protein is CAISEPGGEQYF.

The V gene is TRBV6-5, the J gene TRBJ1-3; D perhaps matches TRBD1 (5 bases). This CDR3 region has 15 residues. Germline V gene lookup returns CDR1 MNHEY and CDR2 SVGAGI. With 3 bases removed from V and 4 bases from J, the gap between germline ends came to 13 bases. The CDR3 region has the DNA TGTGCCAGCAGTTATTCGCGGGACGGAGGAAACACCATATATTTT. Residues: CASSYSRDGGNTIYF.

The chain has TRBV10-2 and TRBJ1-1; no clear D gene. CDR1 and CDR2 from the germline V gene are WSHSY and SAAADI. This CDR3 spans 16 amino acids. V was shortened by 2 bases and J by 0 bases, with 13 bases between the two germline ends. CDR3 bases: TGCGCCAGCAGTGAGGCAGCACGGATAATGAACACTGAAGCTTTCTTT. It yields the protein CASSEAARIMNTEAFF.

The rearrangement links TRBV9 to TRBJ1-2, with 9 nucleotides matching TRBD1. The germline gives CDR1 SGDLS, CDR2 YYNGEE. CDR3 length: 16 amino acids. The V and J ends lost 4 bases and 5 bases, in that order; junction bases with no gene match: 12. Here the CDR3 reads CASSPRTGEAGYGYTF. The CDR3 bases are TGTGCCAGCAGCCCCCGGACAGGGGAGGCCGGTTATGGCTACACCTTC.

The genes are TRBV13 and TRBJ2-2; D is ambiguous. CDR1 and CDR2 from the germline V gene are PRHDT and FYEKMQ (reference sequence). CDR3 size: 13 residues. Trimming stripped 6 bases from V and 2 bases from J, with 7 bases between. CDR3 nucleotides: TGTGCCAGCAGGGTGGTCAACACCGGGGAGCTGTTTTTT. This sequence encodes CASRVVNTGELFF.

This chain uses TRBV5-3 with TRBJ2-3; 8 bases align to TRBD2. TRBV5-3 has ORF status, its function being uncertain. V shed 0 bases and J 2 bases; nucleotides not matched to a gene: 8. The CDR3 consists of 17 residues. The CDR3 is CARSLGVRGGDTDTQYF. Here the CDR3 DNA reads TGTGCCAGAAGCTTGGGCGTACGGGGGGGAGACACAGATACGCAGTATTTT.

The chain couples TRBV29-1 to TRBJ1-1, with a possible D match to TRBD1 (5 bases). This CDR3 has 13 residues. V was cut by 6 bases and J by 8 bases, with 19 bases left in between. The germline V gene has CDR1 SQVTM and CDR2 ANQGSEA. This CDR3 is CSVRGSRDGEAFF. Here the CDR3 DNA reads TGCAGCGTGCGAGGAAGCAGGGACGGGGAAGCTTTCTTT.

This chain joins TRBV27 and TRBJ2-7; D remains unclear. CDR1 and CDR2 from the germline V gene are MNHEY and SMNVEV (reference sequence). Trimming left V 3 bases short and J 7 bases short, with 16 bases between. This CDR3 is built from 14 residues. CDR3 protein: CASSFRSVDGEQYF. CDR3 in DNA: TGTGCCAGCAGTTTCCGGTCAGTGGATGGAGAGCAGTACTTC.

This chain links TRBV19 with TRBJ1-5, with a weak D call TRBD1 (6 bases). V lost 3 bases, J lost 5 bases, and 14 bases lay in between. The CDR3 length is 15 residues. The germline gives CDR1 LNHDA, CDR2 SQIVND (reference sequence). CDR3 amino acids: CASSIWGASDQPQHF. The CDR3 DNA reads TGTGCCAGTAGTATTTGGGGGGCCTCAGATCAGCCCCAGCATTTT.

The chain couples TRBV7-9 to TRBJ1-1; D may be TRBD1 (5 bases). V dropped 2 bases and J dropped 1 base, with 11 bases sitting between them. Germline V gene lookup returns CDR1 SEHNR and CDR2 FQNEAQ (reference sequence). The CDR3 loop spans 15 amino acids. In DNA, the CDR3 is TGTGCCAGCAGCTTACTCCAGGGAGAGAACACTGAAGCTTTCTTT. It yields the protein CASSLLQGENTEAFF.

The J gene is TRBJ2-7, the V gene TRBV6-5; possibly TRBD1 for D (5 bases). The CDR3 is made up of 15 amino acids. Germline lookup yields CDR1 MNHEY and CDR2 SVGAGI. The V end lost 7 bases, the J end lost 1 base, and 17 bases lay between the germline ends. CDR3 sequence: CASMRTPRVSYEQYF. The CDR3, as DNA: TGTGCCAGCATGAGGACCCCCAGGGTTTCCTACGAGCAGTACTTC.

This chain uses TRBV11-2 with TRBJ2-1; D gene unclear. The CDR3 runs 14 residues. V was clipped by 0 bases and J by 4 bases, with 7 bases between them. Germline V CDR1 and CDR2: SGHAT, FQNNGV. The CDR3 region is CASSLDFVYNEQFF. CDR3 bases: TGTGCCAGCAGCTTAGATTTCGTATACAATGAGCAGTTCTTC. Drawing the rest from reference TRBV11-2 and TRBJ2-1, the complete variable domain is EAGVAQSPRYKIIEKRQSVAFWCNPISGHATLYWYQQILGQGPKLLIQFQNNGVVDDSQLPKDRFSAERLKGVDSTLKIQPAKLEDSAVYLCASSLDFVYNEQFFGPGTRLTVL.

This clone turned up a few times. This chain links TRBV9 with TRBJ2-5, with 8 nucleotides matching TRBD2. Germline loops: CDR1 SGDLS, CDR2 YYNGEE. The CDR3 extends over 14 amino acids. V lost 0 bases, J lost 5 bases, and 3 bases stayed unmatched. As DNA, the CDR3 is TGTGCCAGCAGCGTAGGGGAGCGGGGGGAGACCCAGTACTTC. Translated: CASSVGERGETQYF.

J is TRBJ2-1 and V is TRBV5-1; D is uncertain. The CDR3 extends over 18 amino acids. V lost 0 bases, J lost 6 bases, and 22 bases lay in between. The germline CDR1 and CDR2 sequences are SGHRS and YFSETQ. CDR3 sequence: CASSLVLRWTFGRNEQFF. CDR3 bases: TGCGCCAGCAGCTTGGTCCTGAGGTGGACCTTCGGCCGCAATGAGCAGTTCTTC. Using reference TRBV5-1 and TRBJ2-1 for the parts outside the CDR3, the full variable domain is KAGVTQTPRYLIKTRGQQVTLSCSPISGHRSVSWYQQTPGQGLQFLFEYFSETQRNKGNFPGRFSGRQFSNSRSEMNVSTLELGDSALYLCASSLVLRWTFGRNEQFFGPGTRLTVL.

The chain has TRBV6-6 and TRBJ1-1; D uncertain. The length of the CDR3 is 14 residues. Germline CDR1 is MNHNY and CDR2 is SVGAGI (reference sequence). Trimming shortened V by 3 bases and J by 3 bases, and 11 bases separated the two germline ends. The CDR3 DNA is TGTGCCAGCAGTTATGTCGGGAAGGACACTGAAGCTTTCTTT. The encoded protein is CASSYVGKDTEAFF.